The 17 T cell receptor beta chains presented below share a single source sample, sequenced in a study of blood T cell repertoires in COVID-19. Assay: immunoSEQ multiplex PCR; the TCRdb copy retains only in-frame clones and omits some. The sample records 150,000 to 200,000 clones, 86% being singletons. The source material was peripheral blood. These receptors were obtained from an older woman with COVID-19, enrolled during active disease.

The V call is TRBV6-1, the J call TRBJ2-1, with TRBD1 as a possible D gene (6 bases). The germline V gene encodes CDR1 MNHNS and CDR2 SASEGT. The CDR3 sequence is 17 residues long. V was clipped by 1 base and J by 7 bases, with 20 bases between them. The CDR3 loop is CASSEGGGTGLRNEQFF. The CDR3 nucleotides read TGTGCCAGCAGTGAAGGTGGTGGCACAGGGCTACGGAATGAGCAGTTCTTC.

The gene calls are TRBV4-3 and TRBJ1-1; no definite D call. The CDR3 runs 15 residues. Germline loops: CDR1 LGHNA, CDR2 YSLEER. V gave up 0 bases and J gave up 1 base, with 9 bases separating them. CDR3 coding DNA: TGCGCCAGCAGCCAAGATCGTTACGGGAACACTGAAGCTTTCTTT. Translated: CASSQDRYGNTEAFF.

This clone was recorded once. The chain joins TRBV7-2 to TRBJ2-3; 8 bases match TRBD2. CDR1 SGHTA and CDR2 FQGNSA come from the germline V gene. The CDR3 totals 16 residues. V shed 2 bases and J 6 bases; nucleotides not matched to a gene: 10. CDR3 residues: CASSLSLGLAPDTQYF. The CDR3 region has the DNA TGTGCCAGCAGCTTAAGTTTAGGACTAGCCCCGGATACGCAGTATTTT.

This chain joins TRBV12-3 or TRBV12-4 and TRBJ2-7; D call uncertain. Trimming took 1 base from V and 2 from J, leaving 6 bases between them. CDR3 length equals 13 residues. In nucleotides, the CDR3 is TGTGCCAGCAGTTTAGGTCGTCCCTACGAGCAGTACTTC. Its protein is CASSLGRPYEQYF.

The J gene is TRBJ2-3, the V gene TRBV7-2, with 8 bases that match TRBD2. Trimming at V came to 2 bases and at J to 6 bases, leaving 4 bases not matched to a gene. The CDR3 has 14 amino acids. From germline, CDR1 is SGHTA and CDR2 FQGNSA. The CDR3 region is CASSLKAGVDTQYF. In nucleotides, the CDR3 is TGTGCCAGCAGCTTAAAAGCGGGAGTTGATACGCAGTATTTT.

The gene calls are TRBV24-1 and TRBJ1-1; 10 positions match TRBD1. The ends lost 5 bases at V and 5 bases at J; junction bases unmatched: 4. This CDR3 comprises 14 residues. Per germline, CDR1 KGHDR and CDR2 SFDVKD. The CDR3 protein is CATSGQGASTEAFF. The CDR3 DNA is TGTGCCACCAGTGGACAGGGGGCGAGTACTGAAGCTTTCTTT.

J is TRBJ1-3 and V is TRBV12-3 or TRBV12-4; the D gene is possibly TRBD1 (5 bases). Trimming cost V 2 bases and J 8 bases, with 10 bases left between them. The CDR3 is 13 residues long. The CDR3 reads CASSLSGGDTIYF. The CDR3 DNA reads as TGTGCCAGCAGTTTAAGTGGGGGGGACACCATATATTTT.

The rearrangement uses TRBV19 and TRBJ2-3; 10 nucleotides match TRBD2. V shed 7 bases, J shed 2 bases, and the junction held 9 bases outside the gene matches. This CDR3 has 16 amino acids. Per germline, CDR1 LNHDA and CDR2 SQIVND (reference sequence). DNA of the CDR3: TGTGCCAGTACTCGGAATAGCGGGAGGTTCACAGATACGCAGTATTTT. Its translation is CASTRNSGRFTDTQYF.

The V call is TRBV6-2 or TRBV6-3, the J call TRBJ2-7; 7 positions agree with TRBD2. The CDR3 runs 12 residues. CDR1 and CDR2 (germline): MNHEY, SVGEGT. The V gene end was trimmed by 6 bases and the J gene end by 4 bases; junction bases not matched to a gene: 3. The CDR3 loop reads CASSSGGYEQYF. In DNA form, the CDR3 reads TGTGCCAGCAGCTCGGGGGGATACGAGCAGTACTTC.

The chain carries TRBV10-1 and TRBJ2-7; D remains unclear. Trimming took off 3 bases at V and 3 bases at J, with 9 bases between the two ends. Looked up from germline, CDR1 is WNHNN and CDR2 is SYGVQD (reference sequence). The CDR3 has 13 residues. CDR3 nucleotides: TGCGCCAGCAGTGACTACCCCCTCTACGAGCAGTACTTC. This sequence encodes CASSDYPLYEQYF.

This clone has a single count. The rearrangement uses TRBV15 and TRBJ1-3; possibly TRBD1 for D (6 bases). This CDR3 has 15 amino acids. CDR1 LNHNV and CDR2 YYDKDF come from the germline V gene (reference sequence). Between the trimmed V and J ends, which lost 0 bases and 5 bases, there was a span of 11 bases. The CDR3 region has the DNA TGTGCCACCAGCAGAGAAAGGGGGACTAGAAACACCATATATTTT. This sequence encodes CATSRERGTRNTIYF.

The J gene is TRBJ1-2, the V gene TRBV27, with 9 bases aligning to TRBD1. From germline, CDR1 is MNHEY and CDR2 SMNVEV (reference sequence). V was clipped by 3 bases and J by 1 base; unmatched bases: 9. The CDR3 loop spans 17 amino acids. The CDR3: CASSLLTGTGLNYGYTF. DNA for the CDR3: TGTGCCAGCAGTTTGCTGACCGGGACAGGGCTTAACTATGGCTACACCTTC.

The rearrangement joins TRBV7-2 to TRBJ2-7; D ambiguous. The germline V gene has CDR1 SGHTA and CDR2 FQGNSA. The CDR3 covers 12 residues. Trimming shortened V by 5 bases and J by 4 bases, and 9 bases separated the two germline ends. The CDR3 nucleotides are TGTGCCAGCAGCGAAGCTGAGTACGAGCAGTACTTC. Amino acid sequence: CASSEAEYEQYF.

This clone was counted between two and nine times. The rearrangement uses TRBV25-1 and TRBJ1-5; perhaps TRBD1 as D (6 bases). The CDR3 length is 14 residues. Trimming left V 4 bases short and J 5 bases short, with 12 bases between. CDR1 MGHDK and CDR2 SYGVNS come from the germline V gene. The CDR3 protein is CASSGRGMDQPQHF. The CDR3 region has the DNA TGTGCCAGCAGTGGCAGGGGAATGGATCAGCCCCAGCATTTT.

The chain joins TRBV19 to TRBJ2-3; D gene ambiguous. CDR3 length equals 15 residues. Trimming stripped 3 bases from V and 1 base from J, with 11 bases between. From germline, CDR1 is LNHDA and CDR2 SQIVND (reference sequence). DNA of the CDR3: TGTGCCAGTAGTATGGGCGCCGTAGGCACAGATACGCAGTATTTT. This translates into CASSMGAVGTDTQYF.

The rearrangement joins TRBV6-6 to TRBJ2-3; TRBD2 matches 11 bases. This CDR3 region has 20 residues. Looked up from germline, CDR1 is MNHNY and CDR2 is SVGAGI (reference sequence). V shed 5 bases and J 3 bases; nucleotides not matched to a gene: 19. CDR3 in amino acids: CASSRPRLAGGREGTDTQYF. The CDR3 DNA reads TGTGCCAGCAGTCGGCCGCGGCTAGCGGGAGGTAGGGAGGGTACAGATACGCAGTATTTT.

V usage is TRBV10-1 and J usage is TRBJ2-7; 7 nucleotides agree with TRBD2. V shed 9 bases, J shed 0 bases, and the junction held 8 bases outside the gene matches. The CDR3 totals 14 residues. Germline V gene data show CDR1 as WNHNN and CDR2 as SYGVQD (reference sequence). The CDR3 sequence: CASMITSASYEQYF. CDR3 DNA sequence: TGCGCCAGTATGATTACTAGCGCCTCCTACGAGCAGTACTTC.